What follows are 25 T cell receptor beta chains derived from one specimen sequenced in a study of shared clonotypes between healthy human individuals. Here immunoSEQ multiplex PCR was the method, and the copy in TCRdb shows in-frame clones only, minus some. The sample lists 190,000 or so clones, approximately 61% occurring once. The sample consisted of memory CD4+ T cells sorted from blood. Subset defined: CD45RA-negative fraction. These TCRs come from a man between 25 and 39 years old in good health.

This chain uses TRBV29-1 with TRBJ1-4, with D unclear. Trimming took 4 bases from V and 4 from J, leaving 10 bases between them. CDR3 length: 13 amino acids. Germline CDR1 SQVTM, CDR2 ANQGSEA. The CDR3 DNA is TGCAGCGTTGCGGGGTACGGTAATGAAAAACTGTTTTTT. It encodes CSVAGYGNEKLFF.

The V and J genes are TRBV30 and TRBJ1-5, with TRBD1 matching over 9 bases. Unmatched junction bases numbered 5, after V lost 2 bases and J lost 3 bases. Germline assignment: CDR1 GTSNPN and CDR2 SVGIG (reference sequence). The CDR3 is made up of 15 amino acids. CDR3: CAWSTGQGNNQPQHF. CDR3 nucleotide sequence: TGTGCCTGGAGTACGGGACAGGGAAACAATCAGCCCCAGCATTTT.

The V call is TRBV7-2, the J call TRBJ1-1, with a weak D call TRBD1 (6 bases). This CDR3 has 14 amino acids. The germline V gene has CDR1 SGHTA and CDR2 FQGNSA. Trimming pared 5 bases from V and 4 bases from J, leaving 14 bases between. CDR3 DNA sequence: TGTGCCAGCAGCACGCCGGGACAACGCACTGAAGCTTTCTTT. This sequence encodes CASSTPGQRTEAFF.

The chain joins TRBV6-1 to TRBJ2-1, with 7 nucleotides matching TRBD2. CDR1 is MNHNS and CDR2 is SASEGT in the germline V gene. After removal of 10 bases from V and 0 bases from J, the junction contained 6 bases not matched to a gene. CDR3 size: 14 residues. The CDR3 here is CATSRGVSYNEQFF. The CDR3, as DNA: TGTGCCACCTCACGGGGGGTCTCCTACAATGAGCAGTTCTTC.

The chain is built from TRBV5-5 and TRBJ2-7, with TRBD2 as a possible D gene (5 bases). Germline V CDR1 and CDR2: SGHKS, YYEKEE (reference sequence). CDR3 length equals 16 residues. V was clipped by 6 bases and J by 3 bases, with 22 bases between them. The CDR3 sequence: CASTRSPALGGYEQYF. The CDR3 bases are TGTGCCAGCACCCGCAGCCCAGCACTAGGTGGCTACGAGCAGTACTTC.

The rearrangement links TRBV18 to TRBJ1-1; 8 bases match TRBD1. With V trimmed by 3 bases and J by 4 bases, 4 bases remained unmatched. The germline V gene has CDR1 KGHSH and CDR2 LQKENI. This CDR3 region has 14 residues. The CDR3 here is CASSPETGATEAFF. The CDR3 region has the DNA TGTGCCAGCTCACCGGAGACAGGGGCCACTGAAGCTTTCTTT.

The chain carries TRBV5-1 and TRBJ2-1; 10 positions match TRBD2. The CDR3 sequence is 14 residues long. Unmatched junction bases numbered 5, after V lost 5 bases and J lost 6 bases. Germline V lookup: CDR1 SGHRS, CDR2 YFSETQ. The CDR3 spells CASSLSGRLNEQFF. The DNA for the CDR3 is TGCGCCAGCAGTCTTAGCGGGAGGCTCAATGAGCAGTTCTTC.

The genes are TRBV21-1 and TRBJ2-1; TRBD1 is the table's D call and was not checked against the DNA. TRBV21-1 is recorded as a pseudogene. CDR3 length: 15 amino acids. The CDR3 bases are TGTGCCACACCGGGACAGGGTCGGGTCTACAATGAGCAGTTCTTC. Protein sequence: CATPGQGRVYNEQFF.

The V and J genes are TRBV6-1 and TRBJ1-2, with D unclear. Germline V gene sequence: CDR1 MNHNS, CDR2 SASEGT. Trimming removed 2 bases at V and 3 bases at J, with 7 bases between. CDR3 size: 13 residues. For the CDR3, the DNA is TGTGCCAGCAGTGAAAGTTTCTACTATGGCTACACCTTC. Amino acid sequence: CASSESFYYGYTF.

The chain links TRBV1 to TRBJ2-7; TRBD2 is taken as the D call from the table, unchecked against the DNA. TRBV1 is flagged as a pseudogene. The CDR3 covers 12 residues. CDR3 DNA sequence: TGCACCAGCAGCCAAGTATCCTACGAGCAGTACTTC. Translated: CTSSQVSYEQYF.

This clone was picked up a small number of times. The chain couples TRBV5-1 to TRBJ2-2, with a weak D call TRBD1 (6 bases). V was trimmed by 4 bases and J by 9 bases, leaving 22 bases between them. Germline loops: CDR1 SGHRS, CDR2 YFSETQ. The CDR3 loop spans 16 amino acids. The CDR3 here is CASSITGTRITRELFF. The DNA for the CDR3 is TGCGCCAGCAGCATTACCGGGACACGCATTACCCGGGAGCTGTTTTTT. Full variable domain (rest looked up from reference TRBV5-1 and TRBJ2-2): KAGVTQTPRYLIKTRGQQVTLSCSPISGHRSVSWYQQTPGQGLQFLFEYFSETQRNKGNFPGRFSGRQFSNSRSEMNVSTLELGDSALYLCASSITGTRITRELFFGEGSRLTVL.

About this clone: Given a much more abundant clone one base away, this may be a read error. Other DNA sequences in this specimen translate into the identical CDR3. V is TRBV6-5 and J is TRBJ1-1, with TRBD1 matching 7 bases. The CDR3 runs 14 residues. Germline CDR1 and CDR2: MNHEY and SVGAGI. CDR3 DNA: TGTGCCAGCATGTTGACAGGGAGTGACACTGAAGCCTTCTTT. Protein product: CASMLTGSDTEAFF.

V usage is TRBV11-2 and J usage is TRBJ2-6, with D unresolved. The CDR3 extends over 16 amino acids. V was shortened by 5 bases and J by 2 bases, with 13 bases between the two germline ends. From germline, CDR1 is SGHAT and CDR2 FQNNGV. The DNA of the CDR3 is TGTGCCAGCAGCCCCGGACGTGGAGCTGGGGCCAACGTCCTGACTTTC. This encodes CASSPGRGAGANVLTF.

The rearrangement joins TRBV7-8 to TRBJ1-5; D unclear. The CDR3 is 13 amino acids. The germline V and J ends were trimmed by 2 bases and 8 bases, with 10 bases remaining between them. CDR1 is SGHVS, CDR2 FQNEAQ, per germline. The CDR3 here is CASSLPRSEPQHF. CDR3 coding DNA: TGTGCCAGCAGCTTACCTCGGTCTGAGCCCCAGCATTTT.

This chain joins TRBV29-1 and TRBJ2-1; no reliable D call. The germline V gene has CDR1 SQVTM and CDR2 ANQGSEA. The CDR3 has 13 amino acids. V lost 4 bases and J lost 7, with 14 bases in between. CDR3 protein: CSVAPSHTNEQFF. The CDR3 bases are TGCAGCGTTGCGCCTAGTCACACGAATGAGCAGTTCTTC.

Ten or more counts support this clone. This chain uses TRBV4-1 with TRBJ2-1; D remains ambiguous. There are 16 residues in the CDR3. The V gene's germline CDR1 is MGHRA and CDR2 YSYEKL. The V and J ends lost 4 bases and 3 bases respectively, with 16 bases between them. The CDR3 region has the DNA TGCGCCAGCAGCCCTCAGAGGTCAATCGACTACAATGAGCAGTTCTTC. This encodes CASSPQRSIDYNEQFF.

In DNA, the CDR3 is TGTGCCAGCAGCTTGGCCAGAGTCGGAGAGACCCAGTACTTC. It encodes CASSLARVGETQYF. The rearrangement joins TRBV7-6 to TRBJ2-5, with D unclear. CDR3 length: 14 residues. Germline V CDR1 and CDR2: SGHVS, FNYEAQ. Trimming shortened V by 3 bases and J by 4 bases, and 12 bases separated the two germline ends.

V and J are TRBV5-1 and TRBJ2-1; 10 bases are shared with TRBD2. This CDR3 has 15 residues. Unmatched junction bases numbered 5, after V lost 6 bases and J lost 2 bases. CDR1 and CDR2 from the germline V gene are SGHRS and YFSETQ. CDR3 in amino acids: CASTTSGTAYNEQFF. DNA for the CDR3: TGCGCCAGCACCACTAGCGGGACCGCCTACAATGAGCAGTTCTTC.

As for this clone: A much larger clone lies a single base off, so this may be a read error. The rearrangement joins TRBV2 to TRBJ2-3; D possibly uses TRBD1 or TRBD2 (5 bases each). The CDR3 has 12 residues. Trimming took off 3 bases at V and 4 bases at J, with 5 bases between the two ends. CDR1 is SNHLY and CDR2 is FYNNEI in the germline V gene. The CDR3 region is CASSEGADTQYF. The DNA of the CDR3 is TGTGCCAGCAGTGAGGGGGCAGATACGCAGTATTTT.

Details on this clone: One end of the junction varies from germline; a read error may be responsible. The V call is TRBV5-1, the J call TRBJ2-5; D is unresolved. The CDR3 extends over 14 amino acids. Per the germline V gene, CDR1 is SGHRS and CDR2 is YFSETQ. The CDR3 protein is CASSPRPSEETQYF. CDR3 bases: TGTGCCAGCAGTCCCCGCCCGAGTGAGGAGACCCAGTACTTC.

The chain employs TRBV28 and TRBJ2-7; D is uncertain. Deletions cut 3 bases from V and 2 bases from J, with 8 bases between. CDR1 and CDR2 from the germline V gene are MDHEN and SYDVKM. This CDR3 contains 13 residues. The CDR3 nucleotides are TGTGCCAGCAGTTTCTTGGGCCCCTACGAGCAGTACTTC. Its translation is CASSFLGPYEQYF. The variable domain in full, with the rest retrieved from reference TRBV28 and TRBJ2-7, is DVKVTQSSRYLVKRTGEKVFLECVQDMDHENMFWYRQDPGLGLRLIYFSYDVKMKEKGDIPEGYSVSREKKERFSLILESASTNQTSMYLCASSFLGPYEQYFGPGTRLTVT.

The chain joins TRBV6-1 to TRBJ2-2; D perhaps matches TRBD1 (6 bases). Germline CDR1 MNHNS, CDR2 SASEGT. This CDR3 is built from 14 residues. The V gene lost 10 bases and the J gene lost 1 base, with 13 bases spanning the gap. The CDR3 here is CATGRGQNTGELFF. The CDR3 nucleotides are TGTGCCACAGGCAGGGGACAGAACACCGGGGAGCTGTTTTTT.

The chain employs TRBV28 and TRBJ1-2; a possible D gene is TRBD1 (5 bases). V shed 6 bases and J shed 7 bases, with 18 bases lying between them. Germline V lookup: CDR1 MDHEN, CDR2 SYDVKM. The CDR3 consists of 14 residues. The CDR3 DNA reads TGTGCCAGCAGCCCCCCCCCGGACACCCTTGGCTACACCTTC. It yields the protein CASSPPPDTLGYTF.

The chain joins TRBV7-9 to TRBJ2-5; D remains ambiguous. Trimming took off 3 bases at V and 5 bases at J, with 4 bases between the two ends. The CDR3 has 11 amino acids. The germline CDR1 and CDR2 sequences are SEHNR and FQNEAQ (reference sequence). This CDR3 reads CASSFGETQYF. In DNA form, the CDR3 reads TGTGCCAGCAGCTTTGGCGAGACCCAGTACTTC. The whole variable domain, filled in from reference TRBV7-9 and TRBJ2-5, reads DTGVSQNPRHKITKRGQNVTFRCDPISEHNRLYWYRQTLGQGPEFLTYFQNEAQLEKSRLLSDRFSAERPKGSFSTLEIQRTEQGDSAMYLCASSFGETQYFGPGTRLLVL.

The gene calls are TRBV28 and TRBJ2-7; TRBD2 is a possible D gene (6 bases). CDR1 and CDR2 (germline): MDHEN, SYDVKM. This CDR3 region has 14 residues. Trimming removed 8 bases from V and 3 bases from J, with 17 bases in between. The CDR3 reads CASVSPGTDYEQYF. The CDR3 DNA follows: TGTGCCAGCGTATCTCCCGGGACTGACTACGAGCAGTACTTC.